Presented here are 20 T cell receptor beta chains from one specimen sequenced in a study of shared clonotypes between healthy human individuals. The data were produced by immunoSEQ multiplex PCR, yet TCRdb's version contains in-frame clones alone and is incomplete. The sample consists of roughly 2 million clones, approximately 94% of them appearing once. Specimen: naive CD4+ T cells sorted from blood. Subset meaning: CD45RA+ positively selected. Receptors were obtained from a man younger than 35 in good health.

The table lists this clone with a count of one. The conserved closing phenylalanine or tryptophan is absent in this CDR3, likely reflecting a read error. The DNA is left out, because the CDR3 cannot be placed on it with certainty; the CDR3 is given as TCRdb lists it. The chain couples TRBV23-1 to TRBJ1-1. TRBV23-1 is classed as an ORF, of uncertain function. The CDR3 is made up of 10 amino acids, end residues included. CDR3 amino acids: CASSQSAVFE.

In regard to this clone: An end of the junction differs from the germline gene, which may be a read error. V usage is TRBV6-5 and J usage is TRBJ1-3, with no clear D. The CDR3 runs to 14 residues. The germline V gene has CDR1 MNHEY and CDR2 SVGAGI. CDR3 sequence: CAISEGLTGNTIYF. The DNA for the CDR3 is TGTGCCATCAGTGAGGGTTTAACTGGAAACACCATATATTTT.

The chain joins TRBV15 to TRBJ1-4; 9 nucleotides align to TRBD1. V dropped 5 bases and J dropped 4; count of bases not matched to a gene: 8. The length of the CDR3 is 16 residues. Looked up from germline, CDR1 is LNHNV and CDR2 is YYDKDF (reference sequence). This chain's CDR3 is CATSGTGTGLNEKLFF. CDR3 sequence (DNA): TGTGCCACCAGCGGGACCGGGACAGGGCTTAATGAAAAACTGTTTTTT.

In nucleotides, the CDR3 is TGTGCCAGCAGCTTAGCAAGCCTATCGACCATATATTTT. Translating gives CASSLASLSTIYF. The genes are TRBV11-2 and TRBJ1-3; D unresolved. This CDR3 is built from 13 residues. Trimming stripped 1 base from V and 10 bases from J, with 11 bases between. Germline V gene sequence: CDR1 SGHAT, CDR2 FQNNGV.

About this clone itself: Other DNA sequences in the same sample also yield this CDR3. The chain is built from TRBV18 and TRBJ2-2; D ambiguous. The CDR3 has 15 amino acids. The V end lost 2 bases, the J end lost 0 bases, and 7 bases lay between the germline ends. Germline values: CDR1 KGHSH, CDR2 LQKENI. This CDR3 is CASSPGATNTGELFF. CDR3 bases: TGTGCCAGCTCACCAGGCGCAACGAACACCGGGGAGCTGTTTTTT.

The chain couples TRBV5-1 to TRBJ2-3; tentative D call: TRBD1 (6 bases). This CDR3 has 14 residues. V shed 4 bases and J shed 0 bases, with 9 bases lying between them. Germline values: CDR1 SGHRS, CDR2 YFSETQ. In DNA form, the CDR3 reads TGCGCCAGCAGCGGGACACCCAGCACAGATACGCAGTATTTT. Translated: CASSGTPSTDTQYF.

This chain joins TRBV7-8 and TRBJ2-3, with D perhaps matching TRBD2 (6 bases). CDR3 length: 14 amino acids. Germline V gene lookup returns CDR1 SGHVS and CDR2 FQNEAQ. V shed 3 bases and J shed 0 bases, with 7 bases lying between them. CDR3 nucleotide sequence: TGTGCCAGCAGCTTTGGGGGGAGCACAGATACGCAGTATTTT. Translation gives CASSFGGSTDTQYF.

CDR3 DNA sequence: TGCGCCAGCAGTGACAGCGGTGGGGCTAATGAAAAACTGTTTTTT. It is translated as CASSDSGGANEKLFF. V gene TRBV10-1 combines with J gene TRBJ1-4, with D unresolved. V lost 3 bases to trimming and J lost 3 bases, with 11 bases between them. The CDR3 has 15 residues. Germline CDR1 WNHNN, CDR2 SYGVQD (reference sequence).

This clone was seen only a few times. The V call is TRBV4-3, the J call TRBJ1-5; no clear D gene. The CDR3 has 13 amino acids. Germline CDR1 reads LGHNA; CDR2 reads YSLEER. The V gene lost 0 bases and the J gene lost 9 bases, with 9 bases spanning the gap. This CDR3 is CASSQDRLRPQHF. CDR3 bases: TGCGCCAGCAGCCAAGATCGATTAAGGCCCCAGCATTTT.

The chain uses TRBV19 and TRBJ1-5; 8 bases align to TRBD1. Germline CDR1 LNHDA, CDR2 SQIVND (reference sequence). The CDR3 totals 16 residues. J lost 2 bases, V lost 5 bases, and 8 bases had no gene match. The CDR3 here is CASSSRTGSGNQPQHF. The CDR3 DNA sequence: TGTGCCAGTAGTTCCAGGACAGGGAGCGGCAATCAGCCCCAGCATTTT. The full variable domain, completed using reference TRBV19 and TRBJ1-5, is DGGITQSPKYLFRKEGQNVTLSCEQNLNHDAMYWYRQDPGQGLRLIYYSQIVNDFQKGDIAEGYSVSREKKESFPLTVTSAQKNPTAFYLCASSSRTGSGNQPQHFGDGTRLSIL.

J is TRBJ1-3 and V is TRBV2; 11 nucleotides agree with TRBD1. V shed 9 bases and J 2 bases; nucleotides not matched to a gene: 15. The CDR3 consists of 18 residues. Germline CDR1 and CDR2: SNHLY and FYNNEI. DNA for the CDR3: TGTGCCAGTTTACTGGACAGGGGGCGTATTAAGGCTGGAAACACCATATATTTT. Protein sequence: CASLLDRGRIKAGNTIYF.

The chain uses TRBV6-5 and TRBJ1-1; TRBD1 aligns across 7 bases. J gave up 5 bases and V 5 bases, and 11 bases lay outside the gene matches. CDR3 length: 15 amino acids. Germline V gene data show CDR1 as MNHEY and CDR2 as SVGAGI. The CDR3 region is CASSRGPGLGTEAFF. The CDR3 DNA reads TGTGCCAGCAGTAGGGGGCCAGGGCTGGGAACTGAAGCTTTCTTT.

The rearrangement links TRBV5-4 to TRBJ2-7; the match to TRBD1 covers 7 bases. The V segment lost 0 bases and the J segment 4 bases; nucleotides outside the gene matches: 7. There are 15 residues in the CDR3. Germline lookup yields CDR1 SGHNT and CDR2 YYREEE (reference sequence). Here the CDR3 DNA reads TGTGCCAGCAGCTTGGGTCAGGGGGTGGGGTACGAGCAGTACTTC. This codes for CASSLGQGVGYEQYF.

The rearrangement joins TRBV7-8 to TRBJ2-2; D unresolved. In germline, CDR1 is SGHVS, CDR2 FQNEAQ. Trimming removed 3 bases at V and 7 bases at J, with 9 bases between. This CDR3 is 13 amino acids long. The CDR3 loop reads CASSFSKGGELFF. CDR3 DNA: TGTGCCAGCAGCTTCTCCAAAGGCGGGGAGCTGTTTTTT. The whole variable domain, filled in from reference TRBV7-8 and TRBJ2-2, reads GAGVSQSPRYKVAKRGQDVALRCDPISGHVSLFWYQQALGQGPEFLTYFQNEAQLDKSGLPSDRFFAERPEGSVSTLKIQRTQQEDSAVYLCASSFSKGGELFFGEGSRLTVL.

The chain joins TRBV6-1 to TRBJ1-5; D gene ambiguous. The CDR3 consists of 14 residues. Per the germline V gene, CDR1 is MNHNS and CDR2 is SASEGT. V lost 4 bases and J 6 bases, leaving 13 bases between the germline ends. In nucleotides, the CDR3 is TGTGCCAGCAGTGGGGGTCTCTCACGTCAGCCCCAGCATTTT. Translation: CASSGGLSRQPQHF.

The chain has TRBV21-1 and TRBJ2-7; the tabulated D call, TRBD2, remains unverified against the DNA. TRBV21-1 is deemed a pseudogene. The CDR3 runs to 17 residues. This CDR3 reads CASSTRVGSRPSYEQYF. The CDR3 nucleotides read TGTGCCAGCAGCACCCGAGTGGGGAGCAGGCCCTCCTACGAGCAGTACTTC.

The rearrangement links TRBV7-9 to TRBJ2-5; 11 bases align to TRBD2. This CDR3 contains 15 residues. V gave up 5 bases and J gave up 4 bases; unmatched junction bases: 6. Germline-derived CDR1 and CDR2 are SEHNR and FQNEAQ (reference sequence). CDR3 nucleotides: TGTGCCAGCAGCCCCCGACTAGCGGGAAGAGAGACCCAGTACTTC. Protein product: CASSPRLAGRETQYF.

For this clone: This CDR3 is also generated by other DNA sequences in the sample. The chain recombines TRBV6-1 with TRBJ2-7, with D uncertain. CDR1 is MNHNS and CDR2 is SASEGT in the germline V gene. The V gene lost 2 bases and the J gene lost 4 bases, with 3 bases spanning the gap. The CDR3 extends over 11 amino acids. The CDR3 here is CASSELYEQYF. DNA for the CDR3: TGTGCCAGCAGTGAATTGTACGAGCAGTACTTC.

The count of this clone is one. The gene calls are TRBV9 and TRBJ2-5, with 7 bases aligning to TRBD2. The CDR3 totals 14 residues. Trimming cost V 0 bases and J 4 bases; bases outside gene matches: 3. Germline CDR1 SGDLS, CDR2 YYNGEE. The CDR3 spells CASSVDERGETQYF. In DNA, the CDR3 is TGTGCCAGCAGCGTAGATGAGCGGGGAGAGACCCAGTACTTC. The full variable domain, its missing parts supplied by reference TRBV9 and TRBJ2-5, is DSGVTQTPKHLITATGQRVTLRCSPRSGDLSVYWYQQSLDQGLQFLIQYYNGEERAKGNILERFSAQQFPDLHSELNLSSLELGDSALYFCASSVDERGETQYFGPGTRLLVL.

J is TRBJ1-1 and V is TRBV28; unclear D gene. The CDR3 contains 13 residues. Germline CDR1 and CDR2: MDHEN and SYDVKM. CDR3 sequence: CVTLTSLNTEAFF. The DNA of the CDR3 is TGTGTTACCTTGACCTCTTTAAACACTGAAGCTTTCTTT.